A single T cell receptor beta chain is shown here with its context. In replicate PCRs of sorted subsets, roughly 200 ng DNA, tens of thousands of T cell genomes, was used. Some clones are missing from TCRdb's copy, which holds only in-frame ones; the method was immunoSEQ multiplex PCR. In the table there are about 2 million clones, 95% of which are singletons. These data are taken from a study of shared clonotypes between healthy human individuals. Study as a whole: A couple of female and a few male donors aged 18 to 49 were enrolled.

Partitioning of CD4+ cells yielded a CD45RA+ naive subset and a CD45RA-negative memory subset. CDR3 size: 13 residues. Germline CDR1 SGHRS, CDR2 YFSETQ. V was shortened by 4 bases and J by 5 bases, with 11 bases between the two germline ends. Sequences were obtained from naive CD4+ T cells sorted from blood. Subset reported: CD45RA+ positively selected. This receptor was identified in a man aged 18 to 29 in good health. The V and J genes are TRBV5-1 and TRBJ2-3; D ambiguous. The CDR3 nucleotides are TGCGCCAGCAGCCTCCAACCCGAAGATACGCAGTATTTT. Translated: CASSLQPEDTQYF.